A selection of T cell receptor beta chains follows, all from one sample in a study of cytotoxic CD8 clonotypes in ibrutinib-treated CLL. Clones were read by immunoSEQ multiplex PCR, and TCRdb kept only the in-frame ones, dropping some. This sample has about 24,000 clones, with 70% to 75% found just once. Material: PBMCs, obtained after 12 months of ibrutinib treatment. All receptors come from a human donor with chronic lymphocytic leukemia. The CDR3 runs from the conserved cysteine through the conserved F or W. A D gene is named only where the DNA matches it firmly. Clone size, where shown, is once, few, many, or a class for clones that have expanded.

J | size | V | D | DNA | CDR3
TRBJ2-7 | once | TRBV7-9 | - | TGTGCCAGCAGTGGGGGGCGGACCGAAGCCTACGAGCAGTACTTC | CASSGGRTEAYEQYF
TRBJ2-1 | - | TRBV6-1 | - | TGTGCCACCCGTCAGTGGGTGGTGAATGAGCAGTTCTTC | CATRQWVVNEQFF
TRBJ1-2 | once | TRBV28 | TRBD1 | TGTGCCAGCAGTTTATTGACAGGGGGCTCGAAAGGCTACACCTTC | CASSLLTGGSKGYTF
TRBJ2-1 | - | TRBV5-5 | - | TGTGCCAGCAGCGGAGACTCCAATGAGCAGTTCTTC | CASSGDSNEQFF
TRBJ2-7 | - | TRBV28 | TRBD1 | TGTGCCAGCAGGTGGGACAGCTCCTACGAGCAGTACTTC | CASRWDSSYEQYF
TRBJ1-3 | - | TRBV5-1 | - | TGCGCCAGCAGACCCGACATCTCTGGAAACACCATATATTTT | CASRPDISGNTIYF
TRBJ2-7 | - | TRBV29-1 | TRBD1 | TGCAGCGTCATTACTATGCCCGGGACAGGGTCCAACGAGCAGTACTTC | CSVITMPGTGSNEQYF
TRBJ2-7 | few | TRBV20-1 | - | TGCAGTGCTAGACCCGATTACGAGCAGTACTTC | CSARPDYEQYF
TRBJ2-3 | - | TRBV6-1 | TRBD2 | TGTGCCAGCAGTAAAAGCGGGGGGGTTGGAGATACGCAGTATTTT | CASSKSGGVGDTQYF
TRBJ2-1 | - | TRBV5-1 | - | TGCGCCAGCAGCATTCCAGGTGGTGATGAGCAGTTCTTC | CASSIPGGDEQFF
TRBJ2-5 | - | TRBV11-2 | - | TGTGCCAGCAGCTTAGATCTAACCAGGGAAGAGACCCAGTACTTC | CASSLDLTREETQYF
TRBJ1-2 | - | TRBV29-1 | TRBD1 | TGCAGCGTTGAAGAACGTTCACAGGGGGGAGGCTACACCTTC | CSVEERSQGGGYTF